Below, one T cell receptor (beta chain) is given with its context. These data originate in a study of T cell changes during pregnancy in multiple sclerosis. Profiling relied on immunoSEQ multiplex PCR, and the TCRdb table lists in-frame clones only, not all of them. The sample consists of roughly 58,000 clones, 90% to 95% of them appearing once. The CDR3 sequence is 15 residues long. The ends lost 0 bases at V and 5 bases at J; junction bases unmatched: 5. Germline CDR1 reads SGHTA; CDR2 reads FQGNSA. This chain joins TRBV7-2 and TRBJ2-5; 8 nucleotides align to TRBD2. The specimen comprised CD8+ T cells from peripheral blood mononuclear cells, sampled in the third trimester of pregnancy. The TCR was taken from a female donor with multiple sclerosis, enrolled in a pregnancy study. CDR3 protein: CASSLAPGGAETQYF. The DNA for the CDR3 is TGTGCCAGCAGCTTAGCTCCGGGAGGGGCGGAGACCCAGTACTTC.